Following are 30 T cell receptor gamma chains from one sample sequenced in a study of γδ T cells in repeated Plasmodium falciparum infection. TCRdb reran clone calling via CATT on the multiplex PCR reads. There are some 32,000 gamma-chain clones in the sample; about 1.5% occur only once, and 15% to 20% lies in the top ten. Vgamma9/Vdelta2+ and Vdelta2-negative gammadelta T cells were flow-sorted from PBMC for bulk sequencing. The specimen was gamma-delta T cells from blood. Receptors originate from a pool of human donors (malaria-infected and uninfected, not separated).

A remark on this clone: This DNA's translation and the protein TCRdb lists, from a much larger clone, do not match at residue 4, likely due to a read error; the protein shown is translated from the DNA. The rearrangement links TRGV4 to TRGJ1 or TRGJ2. The J gene was not available in TCRdb and was assigned here by matching the DNA to germline segments. Germline CDR1 and CDR2: EGSTGY and YDSYTSSV. The CDR3 loop spans 13 amino acids. The CDR3 protein is CATRDGYYYKKLF. DNA for the CDR3: TGTGCCACCCGGGATGGATATTATTATAAGAAACTCTTT.

This clone came up many times. The protein TCRdb gives is from a much larger clone and does not agree with this DNA's translation at residue 3, likely a read error; the protein shown here comes from the DNA. V is TRGV9 and J is TRGJ1 or TRGJ2. TCRdb carries no J gene annotation; the J gene was assigned here by matching the DNA with germline. This CDR3 has 12 residues. Germline CDR1 and CDR2: GITISATS and ISYDGTV (reference sequence). The CDR3 DNA is TGTGCCTCGTGGGAGGTGCCCTATAAGAAACTCTTT. The encoded protein is CASWEVPYKKLF.

Only a few counts were recorded for this clone. TCRdb records a much larger clone's protein for this DNA, with a difference at residue 3 that likely arises from a read error; the protein given is the translation of the DNA. V gene TRGV4 combines with J gene TRGJ1 or TRGJ2. The J gene is not listed in TCRdb, so it was assigned here from a DNA match to germline. The germline V gene has CDR1 EGSTGY and CDR2 YDSYTSSV. CDR3 length equals 12 residues. The CDR3 sequence: CAIWDGDYKKLF. In DNA, the CDR3 is TGTGCCATCTGGGATGGAGATTATAAGAAACTCTTT.

V gene TRGV4 combines with J gene TRGJ1 or TRGJ2. TCRdb carries no J gene annotation; the J gene was assigned here by matching the DNA with germline. V trimming: 5 bases; J trimming: 1 base; junction bases outside the gene matches: 11. Germline CDR1 EGSTGY, CDR2 YDSYTSSV. The CDR3 is made up of 15 amino acids. CDR3 region: CATWGRGGNYYKKLF. The CDR3 nucleotides read TGTGCCACCTGGGGACGGGGGGGCAATTATTATAAGAAACTCTTT.

This clone has just a few counts. This may come from a read error, since a much larger clone is one base off. The sample holds other DNA sequences that translate to the same CDR3. This sequence joins TRGV9 and TRGJ1 or TRGJ2. TCRdb is silent on the J gene; assignment here came from matching the DNA to germline. J lost 10 bases, V lost 2 bases, and 11 bases had no gene match. CDR1 is GITISATS and CDR2 is ISYDGTV in the germline V gene (reference sequence). The CDR3 is made up of 13 amino acids. The CDR3 coding sequence is TGTGCCTTGTGGGAGGCCGTCAGGTACAAGAAACTCTTT. It codes for CALWEAVRYKKLF.

A word on this clone: This DNA translates differently at residue 15 from the TCRdb protein, which is that of a much larger clone; a read error is likely, and the protein shown is the DNA's own translation. The V gene call reads TRGV9; no J gene was called. Germline lookup yields CDR1 GITISATS and CDR2 ISYDGTV (reference sequence). This CDR3 comprises 17 residues. The CDR3 sequence: CALWEVSGELGKKIQVF. The CDR3 DNA sequence: TGTGCCTTGTGGGAGGTTTCTGGAGAGTTGGGCAAAAAAATCCAGGTATTT.

Turning to this clone: The DNA is omitted, as the CDR3 cannot be located on it reliably, and the CDR3 follows TCRdb's listing. Here the V gene is TRGV4, but the J gene went uncalled. Termini included, the CDR3 measures 31 amino acids. Germline lookup yields CDR1 EGSTGY and CDR2 YDSYTSSV. The CDR3 here is CATWDGQYIRNSLAVEQHLLSQVSIGRIQHF.

Ten or more counts support this clone. V and J are TRGV3 and TRGJ1 or TRGJ2. Germline V CDR1 and CDR2: VTNTFY, YDVSTARD (reference sequence). The CDR3 extends over 14 amino acids. Trimming took 0 bases from V and 6 from J; bases not matched to a gene: 8. DNA for the CDR3: TGTGCCACCTGGGACAGGCTGGGGCTTTATAAGAAACTCTTT. Its translation: CATWDRLGLYKKLF.

Comment on this clone: A far more abundant clone sits one base away, making this likely a read error. Other DNA sequences in this specimen translate into the identical CDR3. V gene TRGV9 was called; the J gene was not. This CDR3 has 14 residues. Germline-derived CDR1 and CDR2 are GITISATS and ISYDGTV (reference sequence). Written as DNA, the CDR3 is TGTGCCTTGTGGGAGGTGCTCCTTGGTTATAAAAAACTCTTT. Its translation: CALWEVLLGYKKLF.

A remark on this clone: This sequence may be a read error, since a much larger clone differs from it by one base. It is unclear where the CDR3 begins or ends on the DNA, so no DNA is shown, and the CDR3 is as TCRdb lists it. V gene assignment gives TRGV5, but the J gene was left uncalled. The CDR3 has 31 residues if both end residues are counted. Germline V lookup: CDR1 VINAFY, CDR2 YDVSNSKD. CDR3 amino acids: CATWDRLDIRNSLAVEQRWLSQVSIGRIQHF.

Details on this clone: TCRdb shows a much larger clone's protein in place of this DNA's translation, and the two differ at residue 8, likely through a read error; the protein shown is translated from the DNA. The chain employs TRGV2 and TRGJ1 or TRGJ2. TCRdb is silent on the J gene; assignment here came from matching the DNA to germline. The germline CDR1 and CDR2 sequences are EGSNGY and YDSYNSKV. J was trimmed by 5 bases and V by 4 bases; bases with no gene match: 8. The CDR3 extends over 13 amino acids. The CDR3 coding sequence is TGTGCCACCTGGGATCGTTCTCATTATAAGAAACTCTTT. This gives the protein CATWDRSHYKKLF.

This clone was seen at least ten times. TCRdb assigns this DNA the protein of a much larger clone, which departs from its translation at residue 11; this likely reflects a read error, and the protein shown comes from translating the DNA. For the V gene the call is TRGV9; the J gene has no call. Germline V gene data show CDR1 as GITISATS and CDR2 as ISYDGTV (reference sequence). CDR3 length: 13 residues. CDR3 bases: TGTGCCTTGTGGGAGGTCTTTTATTATAAGAGACTCTTT. Translation gives CALWEVFYYKRLF.

As to this clone: The amino acid sequence in TCRdb belongs to a much larger clone and departs from this DNA's translation at residue 11, likely a sequencing read error; the sequence shown is translated from the DNA. V gene TRGV2 was called; the J gene was not. CDR1 and CDR2 (germline): EGSNGY, YDSYNSKV. This CDR3 region has 13 residues. The CDR3 loop is CATWDLWYYKRLF. As DNA, the CDR3 is TGTGCCACCTGGGACCTATGGTATTATAAGAGACTCTTT.

This clone showed up just a few times. The protein TCRdb lists belongs to a much larger clone and differs from this DNA's translation at residue 11, which points to a read error; the protein shown is made from the DNA. The chain joins TRGV8 to TRGJP. Germline matching of the DNA provided the J gene here, since TCRdb leaves it blank. V shed 5 bases and J 23 bases; nucleotides not matched to a gene: 12. In germline, CDR1 is VENAVY, CDR2 YDSYNSRV. The length of the CDR3 is 12 residues. CDR3 nucleotides: TGTGCCACCTGGGGACTGTTAAAGTTCAAGGTATTT. Translating it yields CATWGLLKFKVF.

This clone was counted many times. A far bigger clonotype differs at one base, so this is likely a read error. This same CDR3 is encoded by further DNA sequences in the sample. The V gene corresponds to TRGV9; no J gene was called. Per germline, CDR1 GITISATS and CDR2 ISYDGTV (reference sequence). The length of the CDR3 is 17 residues. The DNA for the CDR3 is TGTGCCTTGTGGGAGGTTCAGTTGGAGTTGGGCAAAAAAATTAAGGTATTT. Encoded protein: CALWEVQLELGKKIKVF.

This clone is medium-sized (0.01 to 0.1%) within its sample. The rearrangement uses TRGV9 and TRGJ1 or TRGJ2. This CDR3 contains 11 residues. The V gene's germline CDR1 is GITISATS and CDR2 ISYDGTV (reference sequence). Trimming at V came to 6 bases and at J to 7 bases, leaving 6 bases not matched to a gene. DNA for the CDR3: TGTGCCTTGTGGACTGTCTATAAGAAACTCTTT. It encodes CALWTVYKKLF.

Of note for this clone: A read error likely explains why the TCRdb protein, taken from a much larger clone, differs from this DNA's translation at residue 9; the protein shown is translated from the DNA. The chain combines TRGV3 with TRGJ1 or TRGJ2. The germline V gene has CDR1 VTNTFY and CDR2 YDVSTARD (reference sequence). This CDR3 has 12 residues. CDR3 loop: CATWDHDYRKLF. CDR3 nucleotide sequence: TGTGCCACCTGGGACCATGATTATAGGAAACTCTTT.

Comments on this clone: With a far larger clone one base away, a read error is the likely cause. This CDR3 is also generated by other DNA sequences in the sample. This chain uses TRGV9 with TRGJP. CDR1 and CDR2 from the germline V gene are GITISATS and ISYDGTV (reference sequence). CDR3 size: 18 residues. Germline trimming cut 2 bases from V and 11 bases from J; bases unmatched to any gene: 15. The CDR3 spells CALWEARGTELGKKIKVF. Here the CDR3 DNA reads TGTGCCTTGTGGGAGGCAAGAGGGACGGAGCTGGGCAAAAAAATCAAGGTATTT.

There are a few counts of this clone. Translating this DNA gives a protein that differs at residue 3 from the TCRdb one, which belongs to a much larger clone; a read error is likely, and the protein shown is this translation. The V call is TRGV2, the J call TRGJP2. Assignment of the J gene here rests on matching the DNA to germline, because TCRdb gives none. The CDR3 has 14 residues. Germline V gene data show CDR1 as EGSNGY and CDR2 as YDSYNSKV. CDR3 bases: TGTGCCATCTGGGACGGGCATAGTGATTGGATCAAGACGTTT. It yields the protein CAIWDGHSDWIKTF.

This clone was recorded a few times. A read error likely explains why the TCRdb protein, taken from a much larger clone, differs from this DNA's translation at residue 8; the protein shown is translated from the DNA. The V and J genes are TRGV4 and TRGJ1 or TRGJ2. TCRdb carries no J gene annotation; the J gene was assigned here by matching the DNA with germline. CDR3 length: 13 residues. Trimming at V came to 5 bases and at J to 6 bases, leaving 10 bases not matched to a gene. Germline assignment: CDR1 EGSTGY and CDR2 YDSYTSSV. This chain's CDR3 is CATWALPRYKKLF. The DNA for the CDR3 is TGTGCCACCTGGGCCTTGCCCCGTTATAAGAAACTCTTT.

Notes on this clone: The likely explanation is a read error, given a far larger clone one base away. The sample carries other DNA sequences with the same CDR3. The DNA of the CDR3 is TGTGCCCTGTGGGAGGCACGGCAAGAGTTGGGCAAAAAAATCAAGGTATTT. Amino acid sequence: CALWEARQELGKKIKVF. V usage is TRGV9 and J usage is TRGJP. TCRdb supplies no J gene; here it was assigned by aligning the nucleotide sequence to germline. Germline values: CDR1 GITISATS, CDR2 ISYDGTV (reference sequence). The CDR3 is 17 amino acids.

This chain connects TRGV9 to TRGJP. TCRdb leaves out the J gene; it was filled in here by matching the DNA to germline. Germline V gene lookup returns CDR1 GITISATS and CDR2 ISYDGTV (reference sequence). V lost 2 bases, J lost 17 bases, and 18 bases stayed unmatched. This CDR3 region has 17 residues. CDR3 DNA sequence: TGTGCCTTGTGGGAGGCCCCCCCCCCAGTTGGGCAAAAAATCAAGGTATTT. It specifies CALWEAPPPVGQKIKVF.

This clone came up a few times. The protein TCRdb gives is from a much larger clone and does not agree with this DNA's translation at residue 11, likely a read error; the protein shown here comes from the DNA. The chain links TRGV2 to TRGJP1. The J gene, missing from TCRdb, was assigned here through DNA to germline matching. The CDR3 covers 14 residues. Germline values: CDR1 EGSNGY, CDR2 YDSYNSKV. This CDR3 reads CATWDGQTGWLKIF. The CDR3 DNA is TGTGCCACCTGGGACGGTCAAACTGGTTGGCTCAAGATATTT.

This clone was counted at least ten times. A read error is likely here: a far larger clone is one base away. The same CDR3 is also encoded by other DNA sequences in this sample. CDR3 region: CAFPRDYKKLF. The CDR3 nucleotides read TGTGCCTTCCCGAGGGATTATAAGAAACTCTTT. The genes are TRGV9 and TRGJ1 or TRGJ2. TCRdb does not report a J gene; here it was assigned by matching the DNA to germline references. The CDR3 has 11 residues. Germline CDR1 reads GITISATS; CDR2 reads ISYDGTV (reference sequence). After removal of 10 bases from V and 5 bases from J, the junction contained 8 bases not matched to a gene.

This clone was found a few times. The protein given by TCRdb reflects a much larger clone and differs at residue 6 from this DNA's translation, likely from a read error; the protein shown is the DNA's translation. The chain employs TRGV9 and TRGJ1 or TRGJ2. No J gene was available from TCRdb, and it was assigned here by a germline match of the DNA. V shed 2 bases, J shed 11 bases, and the junction held 18 bases outside the gene matches. The CDR3 extends over 15 amino acids. CDR1 and CDR2 from the germline V gene are GITISATS and ISYDGTV (reference sequence). The CDR3 reads CALWEASEEGPEKLF. Written as DNA, the CDR3 is TGTGCCTTGTGGGAGGCGTCGGAGGAAGGGCCGGAGAAACTCTTT.

In this sample, this clone turned up a few times. This probably arose from a read error, given a far larger clone one base away. Other DNA sequences in the sample encode the same CDR3. The J gene is TRGJP, the V gene TRGV9. The J gene is not listed in TCRdb, so it was assigned here from a DNA match to germline. Germline CDR1 reads GITISATS; CDR2 reads ISYDGTV (reference sequence). The CDR3 has 17 amino acids. CDR3 bases: TGTGCCCTGTGGGACCAGGTGCCAGAGTTGGGCAAAAAAATCAAGGTATTT. As protein: CALWDQVPELGKKIKVF.

Concerning this clone itself: The TCRdb protein comes from a much larger clone and disagrees with this DNA's translation at residue 5, likely due to a read error; the protein given here is derived from the DNA. The chain carries TRGV4 and TRGJ1 or TRGJ2. The J gene was not available in TCRdb and was assigned here by matching the DNA to germline segments. After removal of 4 bases from V and 5 bases from J, the junction contained 8 bases not matched to a gene. The CDR3 sequence is 13 residues long. The germline CDR1 and CDR2 sequences are EGSTGY and YDSYTSSV. The CDR3 DNA reads TGTGCCACCTGGGAAGCCAGGGATTATAAGAAACTCTTT. It codes for CATWEARDYKKLF.

There are a few counts of this clone. The TCRdb protein comes from a much larger clone and disagrees with this DNA's translation at residue 5, likely due to a read error; the protein given here is derived from the DNA. J is TRGJ1 or TRGJ2 and V is TRGV3. The CDR3 is 11 residues long. Germline-derived CDR1 and CDR2 are VTNTFY and YDVSTARD (reference sequence). The CDR3 region is CATWNRPRKLF. CDR3 bases: TGTGCCACCTGGAACAGGCCAAGGAAACTCTTT.

On this clone: A far bigger clonotype differs at one base, so this is likely a read error. The chain combines TRGV9 with TRGJP. TCRdb offers no J gene call, so here the DNA was matched to germline to obtain one. Germline CDR1 is GITISATS and CDR2 is ISYDGTV (reference sequence). The CDR3 totals 19 residues. The DNA of the CDR3 is TGTGCCTTGTGGGAGTCTTTTCCCCCTCAAGAGCTGGGCAAAAAAATCAAGGTATTT. The encoded protein is CALWESFPPQELGKKIKVF.

This clone was observed a few times. A far larger clone is one base from this, pointing to a likely read error. Additional DNA sequences in this sample encode the identical CDR3. In DNA form, the CDR3 reads TGTGCCTTGTGGGAGGTGCAGGGTATTAAAAAACTCTTT. It encodes CALWEVQGIKKLF. The chain is built from TRGV9 and TRGJ1 or TRGJ2. This CDR3 has 13 residues. V dropped 0 bases and J dropped 13; count of bases not matched to a gene: 12. The V gene's germline CDR1 is GITISATS and CDR2 ISYDGTV (reference sequence).